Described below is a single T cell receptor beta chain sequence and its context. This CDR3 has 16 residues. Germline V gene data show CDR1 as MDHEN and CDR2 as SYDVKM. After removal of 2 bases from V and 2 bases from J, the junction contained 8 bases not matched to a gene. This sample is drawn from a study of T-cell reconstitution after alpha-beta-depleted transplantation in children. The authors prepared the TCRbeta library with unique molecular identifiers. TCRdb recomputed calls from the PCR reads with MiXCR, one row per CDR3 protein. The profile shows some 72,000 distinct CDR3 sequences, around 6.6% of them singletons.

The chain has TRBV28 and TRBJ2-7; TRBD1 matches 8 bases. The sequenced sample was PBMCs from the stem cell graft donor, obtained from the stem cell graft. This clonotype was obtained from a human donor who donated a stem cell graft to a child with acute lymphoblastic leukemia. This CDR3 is CASSLLLGQVTYEQYF. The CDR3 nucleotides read TGTGCCAGCAGTTTACTCCTGGGACAGGTCACCTACGAGCAGTACTTC.